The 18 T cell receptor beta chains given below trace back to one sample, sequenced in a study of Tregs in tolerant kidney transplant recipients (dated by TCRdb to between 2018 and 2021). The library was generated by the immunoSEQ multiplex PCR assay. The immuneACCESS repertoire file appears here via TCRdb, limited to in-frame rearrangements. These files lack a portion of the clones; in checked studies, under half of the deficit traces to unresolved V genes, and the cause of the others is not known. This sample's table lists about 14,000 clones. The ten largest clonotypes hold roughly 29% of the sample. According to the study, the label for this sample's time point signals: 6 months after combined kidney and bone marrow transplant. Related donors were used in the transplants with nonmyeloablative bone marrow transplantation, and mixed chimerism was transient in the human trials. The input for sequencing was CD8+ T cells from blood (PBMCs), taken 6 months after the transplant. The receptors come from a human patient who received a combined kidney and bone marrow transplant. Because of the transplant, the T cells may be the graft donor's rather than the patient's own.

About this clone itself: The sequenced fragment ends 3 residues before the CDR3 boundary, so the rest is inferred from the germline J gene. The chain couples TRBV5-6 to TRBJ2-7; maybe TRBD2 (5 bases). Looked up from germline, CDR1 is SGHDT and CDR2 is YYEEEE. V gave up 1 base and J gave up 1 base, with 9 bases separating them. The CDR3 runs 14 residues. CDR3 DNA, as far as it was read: TGTGCCAGCAGCTTGCCCGGGGAATCCTACGAG. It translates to CASSLPGESYE. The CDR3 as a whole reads CASSLPGESYEQYF.

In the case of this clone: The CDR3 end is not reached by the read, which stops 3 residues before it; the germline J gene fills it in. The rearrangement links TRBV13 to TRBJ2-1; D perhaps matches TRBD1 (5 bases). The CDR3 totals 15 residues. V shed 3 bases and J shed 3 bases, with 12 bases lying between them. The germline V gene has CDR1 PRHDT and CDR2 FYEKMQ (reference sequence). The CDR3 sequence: CASSFTGTRYNEQFF. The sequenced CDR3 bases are TGTGCCAGCAGCTTTACAGGAACTCGCTACAATGAG.

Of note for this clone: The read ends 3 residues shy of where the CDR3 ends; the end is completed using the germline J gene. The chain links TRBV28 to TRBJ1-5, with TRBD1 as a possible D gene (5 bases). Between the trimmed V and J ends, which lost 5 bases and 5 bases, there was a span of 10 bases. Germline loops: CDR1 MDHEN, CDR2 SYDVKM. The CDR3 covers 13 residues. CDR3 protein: CASSDSSYQPQHF. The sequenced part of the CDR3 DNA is TGTGCCAGCAGTGACAGCTCCTATCAGCCC. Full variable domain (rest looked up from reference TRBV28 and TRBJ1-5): DVKVTQSSRYLVKRTGEKVFLECVQDMDHENMFWYRQDPGLGLRLIYFSYDVKMKEKGDIPEGYSVSREKKERFSLILESASTNQTSMYLCASSDSSYQPQHFGDGTRLSIL.

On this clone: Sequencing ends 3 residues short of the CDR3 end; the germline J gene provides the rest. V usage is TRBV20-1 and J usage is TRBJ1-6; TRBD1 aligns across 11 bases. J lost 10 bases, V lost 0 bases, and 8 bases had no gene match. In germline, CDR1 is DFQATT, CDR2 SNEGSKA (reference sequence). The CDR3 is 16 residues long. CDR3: CSARDGTGGGRSPLHF. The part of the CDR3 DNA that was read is TGCAGTGCTAGAGACGGGACAGGGGGGGGACGATCACCC.

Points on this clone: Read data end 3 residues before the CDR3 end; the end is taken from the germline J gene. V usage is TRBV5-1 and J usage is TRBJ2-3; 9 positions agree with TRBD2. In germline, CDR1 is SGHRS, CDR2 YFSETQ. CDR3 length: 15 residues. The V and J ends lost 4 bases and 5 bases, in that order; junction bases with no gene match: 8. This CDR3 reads CASSPGVSGGDTQYF. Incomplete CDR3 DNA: TGCGCCAGCAGCCCCGGGGTTAGCGGGGGAGATACG.

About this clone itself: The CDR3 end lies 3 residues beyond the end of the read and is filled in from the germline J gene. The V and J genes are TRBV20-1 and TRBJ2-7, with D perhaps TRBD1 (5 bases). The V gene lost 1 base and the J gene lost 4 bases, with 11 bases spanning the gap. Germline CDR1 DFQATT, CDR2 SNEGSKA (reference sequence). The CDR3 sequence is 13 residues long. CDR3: CSARGTTQYEQYF. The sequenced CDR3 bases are TGCAGTGCTAGAGGGACAACCCAATACGAG.

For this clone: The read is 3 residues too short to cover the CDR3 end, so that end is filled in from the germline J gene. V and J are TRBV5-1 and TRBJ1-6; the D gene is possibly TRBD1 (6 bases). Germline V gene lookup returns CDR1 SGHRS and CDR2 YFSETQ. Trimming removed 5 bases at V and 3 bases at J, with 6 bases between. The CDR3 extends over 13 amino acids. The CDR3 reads CASRDSYNSPLHF. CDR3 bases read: TGCGCCAGCAGGGACAGCTATAATTCACCC. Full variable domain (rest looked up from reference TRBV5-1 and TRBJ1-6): KAGVTQTPRYLIKTRGQQVTLSCSPISGHRSVSWYQQTPGQGLQFLFEYFSETQRNKGNFPGRFSGRQFSNSRSEMNVSTLELGDSALYLCASRDSYNSPLHFGNGTRLTVT.

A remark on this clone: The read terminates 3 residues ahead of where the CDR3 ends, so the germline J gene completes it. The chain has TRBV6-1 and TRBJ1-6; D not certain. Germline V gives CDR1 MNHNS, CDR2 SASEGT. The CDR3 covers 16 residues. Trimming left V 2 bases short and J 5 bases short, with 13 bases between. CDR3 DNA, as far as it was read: TGTGCCAGCAGTGAACGGCAGGCACACCATAATTCACCC. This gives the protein CASSERQAHHNSP. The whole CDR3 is CASSERQAHHNSPLHF.

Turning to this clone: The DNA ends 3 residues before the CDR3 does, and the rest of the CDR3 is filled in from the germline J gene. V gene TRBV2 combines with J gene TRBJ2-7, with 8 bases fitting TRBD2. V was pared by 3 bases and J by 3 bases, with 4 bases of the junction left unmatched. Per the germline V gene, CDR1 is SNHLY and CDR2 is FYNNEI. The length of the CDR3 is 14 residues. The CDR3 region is CASSDQRERYEQYF. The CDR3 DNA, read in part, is TGTGCCAGCAGTGACCAGCGGGAGCGCTACGAG.

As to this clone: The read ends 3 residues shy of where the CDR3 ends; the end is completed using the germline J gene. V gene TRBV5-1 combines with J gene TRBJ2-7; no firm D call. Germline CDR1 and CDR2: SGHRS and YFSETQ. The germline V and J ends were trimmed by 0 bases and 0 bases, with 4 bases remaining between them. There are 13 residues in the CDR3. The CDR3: CASSLAGSYEQYF. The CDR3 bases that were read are TGCGCCAGCAGCTTGGCGGGCTCCTACGAG.

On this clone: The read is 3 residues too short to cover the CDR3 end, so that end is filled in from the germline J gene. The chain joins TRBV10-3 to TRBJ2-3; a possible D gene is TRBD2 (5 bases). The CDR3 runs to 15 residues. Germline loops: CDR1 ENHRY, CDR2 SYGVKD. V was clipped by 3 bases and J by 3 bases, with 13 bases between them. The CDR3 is CAISDMRARTDTQYF. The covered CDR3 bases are TGTGCCATCAGTGATATGAGGGCAAGGACAGATACG.

CDR3 bases read: TGCGCCAGTACAGACCCTAAAGAGACC. Protein: CASTDPKET. The whole CDR3 is CASTDPKETQYF. This sequence joins TRBV5-1 and TRBJ2-5; D is unclear. The read falls 3 residues short of the CDR3 end, and the missing part is taken from the germline J gene. CDR1 is SGHRS, CDR2 YFSETQ, per germline. V lost 8 bases to trimming and J lost 3 bases, with 11 bases between them. This CDR3 comprises 12 residues. The entire variable domain, with the rest obtained from reference TRBV5-1 and TRBJ2-5, is as follows: KAGVTQTPRYLIKTRGQQVTLSCSPISGHRSVSWYQQTPGQGLQFLFEYFSETQRNKGNFPGRFSGRQFSNSRSEMNVSTLELGDSALYLCASTDPKETQYFGPGTRLLVL.

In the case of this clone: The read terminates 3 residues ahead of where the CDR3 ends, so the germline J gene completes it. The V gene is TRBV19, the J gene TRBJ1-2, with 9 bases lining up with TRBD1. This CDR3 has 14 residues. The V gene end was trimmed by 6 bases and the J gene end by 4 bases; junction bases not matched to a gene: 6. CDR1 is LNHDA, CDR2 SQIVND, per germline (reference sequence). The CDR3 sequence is CASRPHRGPYGYTF. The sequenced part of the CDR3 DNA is TGTGCCAGTAGGCCCCACAGGGGGCCCTATGGC.

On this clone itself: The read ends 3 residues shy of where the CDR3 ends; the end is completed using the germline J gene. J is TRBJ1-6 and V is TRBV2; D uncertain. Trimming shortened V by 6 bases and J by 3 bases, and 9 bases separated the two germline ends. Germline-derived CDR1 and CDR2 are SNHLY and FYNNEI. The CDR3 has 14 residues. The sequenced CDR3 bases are TGTGCCAGCAGACCCAGGAACTATAATTCACCC. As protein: CASRPRNYNSP. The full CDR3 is CASRPRNYNSPLHF.

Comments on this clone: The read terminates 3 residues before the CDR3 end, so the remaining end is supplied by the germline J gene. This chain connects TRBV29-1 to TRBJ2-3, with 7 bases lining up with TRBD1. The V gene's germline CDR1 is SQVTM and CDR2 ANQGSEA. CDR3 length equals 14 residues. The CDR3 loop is CSVKLQGLGETQYF. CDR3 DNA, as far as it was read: TGCAGCGTCAAACTACAGGGGTTAGGGGAGACG.

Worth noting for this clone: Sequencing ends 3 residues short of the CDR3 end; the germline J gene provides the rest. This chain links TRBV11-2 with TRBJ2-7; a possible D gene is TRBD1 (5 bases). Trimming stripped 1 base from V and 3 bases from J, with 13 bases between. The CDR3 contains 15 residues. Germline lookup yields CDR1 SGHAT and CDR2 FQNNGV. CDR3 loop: CASSLGQGNYYEQYF. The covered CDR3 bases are TGTGCCAGCAGCTTAGGGCAGGGAAACTACTACGAG.

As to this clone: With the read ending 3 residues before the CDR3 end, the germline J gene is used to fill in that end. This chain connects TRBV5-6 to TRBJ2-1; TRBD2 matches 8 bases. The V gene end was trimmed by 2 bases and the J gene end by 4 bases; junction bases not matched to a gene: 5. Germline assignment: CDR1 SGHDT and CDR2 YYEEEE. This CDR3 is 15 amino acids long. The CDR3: CASSLQAGAYNEQFF. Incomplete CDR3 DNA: TGTGCCAGCAGCTTACAAGCGGGAGCGTACAATGAG.

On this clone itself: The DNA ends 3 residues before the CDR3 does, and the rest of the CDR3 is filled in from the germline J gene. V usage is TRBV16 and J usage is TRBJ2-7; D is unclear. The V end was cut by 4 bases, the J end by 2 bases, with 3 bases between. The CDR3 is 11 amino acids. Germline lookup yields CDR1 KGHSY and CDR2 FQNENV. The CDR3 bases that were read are TGTGCCAGCAGCCCCGCCTACGAG. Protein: CASSPAYE. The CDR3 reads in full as CASSPAYEQYF.